This TCR beta chain was recorded in a study of T cells after posttransplantation cyclophosphamide. Broader study findings: Later blood repertoires were often dominated by clones from the donor CD8+ memory compartment.

Peripheral blood was collected from the related graft donor on the marrow donation day. Clones were read by immunoSEQ multiplex PCR, and TCRdb kept only the in-frame ones, dropping some. This table has about 10,000 clones, around 96% appearing once. With respect to this clone: The antigen remains unidentified.

The V end lost 4 bases, the J end lost 1 base, and 10 bases lay between the germline ends. The CDR3 consists of 14 residues. CDR1 is MGHRA and CDR2 is YSYEKL in the germline V gene. The sample consisted of naive CD8+ T cells sorted from PBMCs. The sequence was obtained from a man in his thirties or forties in good health and a related stem cell transplant donor. The chain carries TRBV4-1 and TRBJ1-1, with D possibly matching TRBD1 (6 bases). The CDR3 nucleotides are TGCGCCAGCAGCCGACAGGACCGGAACACTGAAGCTTTCTTT. It is translated as CASSRQDRNTEAFF.